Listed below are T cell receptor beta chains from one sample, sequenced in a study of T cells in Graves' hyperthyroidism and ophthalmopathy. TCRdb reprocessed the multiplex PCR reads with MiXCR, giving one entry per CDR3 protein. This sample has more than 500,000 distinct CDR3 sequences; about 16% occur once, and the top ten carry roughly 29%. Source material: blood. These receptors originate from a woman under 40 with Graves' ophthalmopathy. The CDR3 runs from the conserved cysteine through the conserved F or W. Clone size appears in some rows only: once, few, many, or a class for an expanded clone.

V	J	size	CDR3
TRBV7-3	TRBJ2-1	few	CASSITPSAEQFF
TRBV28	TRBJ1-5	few	CAIQRGSGGNQPQHF
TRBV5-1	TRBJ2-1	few	CASSLAGTSGRPDEQFF
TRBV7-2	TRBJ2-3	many	CASSLRRTSTDTQYF
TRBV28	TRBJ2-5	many	CASSPRRERETQYF
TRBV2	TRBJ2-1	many	CASSKGGHSSYNEQFF
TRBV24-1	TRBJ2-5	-	CATSDLGQGGETQYF
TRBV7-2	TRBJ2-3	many	CASTYGGRSTDTQYF
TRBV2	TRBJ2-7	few	CASRQLAGADEQYF
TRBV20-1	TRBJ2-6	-	CAVFGPAIGGANVLTF
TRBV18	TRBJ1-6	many	CASSPGVVGNSPLHF
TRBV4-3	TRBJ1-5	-	CASSQGWGDPTNQPQHF
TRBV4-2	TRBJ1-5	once	CASSHLTGGSQPQHF
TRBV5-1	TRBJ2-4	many	CASSTDTGGKNIQYF
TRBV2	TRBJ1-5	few	CASRGGQASNQPQHF
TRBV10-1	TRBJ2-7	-	CASSETVRGEQYF
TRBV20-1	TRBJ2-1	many	CSAREWSGGGPGNEQFF
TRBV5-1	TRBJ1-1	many	CASSGGIRYEAFF
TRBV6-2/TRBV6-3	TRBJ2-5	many	CASSHDSRQETQYF
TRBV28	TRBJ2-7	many	CASRRTDSYEQYF
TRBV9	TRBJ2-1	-	CASSVDGIIYNEQFF
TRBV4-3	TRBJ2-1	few	CASSQGAGGPDEQFF
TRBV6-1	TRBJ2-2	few	CASMWLAGTGELFF
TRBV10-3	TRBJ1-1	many	CAISESKQGRLNTEAFF
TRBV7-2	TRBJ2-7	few	CASSLNSGRAGYEQYF
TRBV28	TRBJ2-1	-	CASSSETGSSYNEQFF
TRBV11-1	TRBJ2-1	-	CASSPPGQGTGEQFF
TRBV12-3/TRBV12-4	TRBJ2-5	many	CASSPHRGGNQETQYF
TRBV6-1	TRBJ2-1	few	CASGKGGSGLEQFF
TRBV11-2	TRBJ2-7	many	CASSAITGSYEQYF
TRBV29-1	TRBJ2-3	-	CSVEDVAGGGQYF
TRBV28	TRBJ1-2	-	CASRKRRPLGYTF
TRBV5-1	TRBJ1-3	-	CASSLDIPRGSGNTIYF
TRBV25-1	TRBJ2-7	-	CASTSLIEQYF
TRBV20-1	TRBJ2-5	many	CSATRNKETQYF
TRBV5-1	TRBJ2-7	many	CASSFRDRVFNEQYF
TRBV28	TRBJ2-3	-	CASTIPGGSQYF
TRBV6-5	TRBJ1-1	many	CASSYSTGFEAFF
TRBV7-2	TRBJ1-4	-	CASRLSFGEKLFF
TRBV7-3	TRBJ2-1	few	CASSPFAGSSYNEQFF